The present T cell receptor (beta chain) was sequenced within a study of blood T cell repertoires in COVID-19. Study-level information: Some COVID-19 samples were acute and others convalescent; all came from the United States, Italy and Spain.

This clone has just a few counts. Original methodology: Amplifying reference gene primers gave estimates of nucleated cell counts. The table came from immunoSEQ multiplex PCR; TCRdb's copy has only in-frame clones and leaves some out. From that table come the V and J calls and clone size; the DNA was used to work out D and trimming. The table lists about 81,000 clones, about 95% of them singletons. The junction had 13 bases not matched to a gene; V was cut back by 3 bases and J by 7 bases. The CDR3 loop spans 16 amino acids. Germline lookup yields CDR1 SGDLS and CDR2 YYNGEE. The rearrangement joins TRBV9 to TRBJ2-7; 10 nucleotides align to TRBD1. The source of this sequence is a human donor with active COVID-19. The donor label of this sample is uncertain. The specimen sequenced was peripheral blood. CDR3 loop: CASSASPGTGVWEQYF. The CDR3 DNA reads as TGTGCCAGCAGCGCGTCACCCGGGACAGGGGTGTGGGAGCAGTACTTC.